These T cell receptor beta chains were read from a single sample in a study of blood T cell repertoires in COVID-19. Sequencing used immunoSEQ multiplex PCR; TCRdb keeps in-frame clones, though not all of them. The data hold 320,000 or so clones, with roughly 89% observed a single time. The sample comprised PBMCs or T cells enriched from blood (not recorded which). Receptors were obtained from a man between 60 and 75 years old who had recovered from COVID-19. CDR3s include the opening cysteine and the closing phenylalanine or tryptophan. Fields, in order: V gene, D gene, J gene, clone size, CDR3 protein, CDR3 DNA. A D gene is named only where the DNA matches it firmly. Rows give clone size only sometimes, using once, few, many, or a class for an expanded clone.

>TRBV7-9|.|TRBJ2-7|once
CASSLGQVKREQYF
TGTGCCAGCAGCTTAGGACAGGTCAAGCGCGAGCAGTACTTC
>TRBV12-3/TRBV12-4|TRBD1|TRBJ1-1|.
CASSTTGGTEAFF
TGTGCCAGCAGTACGACAGGGGGCACTGAAGCTTTCTTT
>TRBV24-1|.|TRBJ1-1|.
CATSKTGYNTEAFF
TGTGCCACCAGCAAGACGGGTTATAACACTGAAGCTTTCTTT
>TRBV6-4|TRBD2|TRBJ2-1|once
CASSERAGGNNEQFF
TGTGCCAGCAGTGAGAGGGCGGGAGGGAACAATGAGCAGTTCTTC
>TRBV7-9|.|TRBJ2-5|.
CASSFDRWNTGLSGETQYF
TGTGCCAGCAGCTTCGACAGGTGGAACACAGGGCTTTCGGGAGAGACCCAGTACTTC
>TRBV6-1|.|TRBJ1-3|.
CASSDTGSSSGNTIYF
TGTGCCAGCAGTGATACAGGGTCAAGCTCTGGAAACACCATATATTTT
>TRBV7-2|.|TRBJ2-1|.
CASRDRDNEQFF
TGTGCCAGCAGGGACAGAGACAATGAGCAGTTCTTC
>TRBV7-9|.|TRBJ2-6|.
CASSLATASGANVLTF
TGTGCCAGCAGCTTGGCGACAGCCTCTGGGGCCAACGTCCTGACTTTC
>TRBV5-5|TRBD1|TRBJ1-2|.
CASSLARQGALYGYTF
TGTGCCAGCAGCTTGGCCAGACAGGGGGCTCTCTATGGCTACACCTTC
>TRBV5-4|.|TRBJ2-6|.
CASSLGQTWANVLTF
TGTGCCAGCAGCTTGGGACAGACATGGGCCAACGTCCTGACTTTC
>TRBV24-1|.|TRBJ2-2|.
CATSVGQSGELFF
TGTGCCACCAGTGTTGGACAGTCCGGGGAGCTGTTTTTT
>TRBV3-1/TRBV3-2|TRBD1|TRBJ2-1|.
CASSQATGQGGNEQFF
TGTGCCAGCAGCCAAGCGACGGGACAGGGTGGCAATGAGCAGTTCTTC
>TRBV6-5|TRBD1|TRBJ1-3|.
CASRGTGWTGNTIYF
TGTGCCAGCAGAGGGACAGGGTGGACTGGAAACACCATATATTTT
>TRBV7-2|TRBD2|TRBJ2-2|.
CASSPYSGTNTGELFF
TGTGCCAGCAGCCCGTATAGCGGGACGAACACCGGGGAGCTGTTTTTT
>TRBV19|TRBD2|TRBJ2-4|.
CASSGGGRVAKNIQYF
TGTGCCTCCTCCGGGGGCGGGAGGGTAGCCAAAAACATTCAGTACTTC
>TRBV18|.|TRBJ1-1|.
CASSLVGGENTEAFF
TGTGCCAGCTCGCTCGTAGGGGGAGAGAACACTGAAGCTTTCTTT
>TRBV3-1/TRBV3-2|.|TRBJ1-2|few
CASSQAGGGYGYTF
TGTGCCAGCAGCCAAGCAGGCGGGGGCTATGGCTACACCTTC
>TRBV18|.|TRBJ1-2|.
CASSPLDRPPSTNYGYTF
TGTGCCAGCTCACCATTGGACAGACCTCCCAGTACCAACTATGGCTACACCTTC
>TRBV7-2|TRBD2|TRBJ2-1|.
CASSLASGVSYNEQFF
TGTGCCAGCAGCTTGGCTAGCGGCGTTTCCTACAATGAGCAGTTCTTC
>TRBV28|.|TRBJ2-1|once
CASSRYNEQFF
TGTGCCAGCAGCCGCTACAATGAGCAGTTCTTC
>TRBV15|TRBD2|TRBJ2-2|.
CATSSEGLAGGELFF
TGTGCCACCAGCAGTGAGGGACTAGCGGGGGGGGAGCTGTTTTTT
>TRBV12-2|.|TRBJ1-1|.
CASRLARQKFMNTEAFF
TGTGCAAGTCGCTTAGCGAGGCAGAAGTTTATGAACACTGAAGCTTTCTTT